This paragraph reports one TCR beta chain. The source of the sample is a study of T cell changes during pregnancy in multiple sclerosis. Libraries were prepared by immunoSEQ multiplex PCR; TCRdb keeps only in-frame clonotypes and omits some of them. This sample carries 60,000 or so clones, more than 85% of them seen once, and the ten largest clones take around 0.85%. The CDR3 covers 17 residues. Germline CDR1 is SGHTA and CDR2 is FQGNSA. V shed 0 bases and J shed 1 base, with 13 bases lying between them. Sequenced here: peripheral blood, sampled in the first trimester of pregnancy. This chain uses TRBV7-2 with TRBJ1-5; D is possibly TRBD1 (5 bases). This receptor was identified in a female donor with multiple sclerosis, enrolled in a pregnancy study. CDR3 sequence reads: CASSLAGQARSNQPQHF. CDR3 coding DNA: TGTGCCAGCAGCTTAGCGGGGCAGGCGAGGAGCAATCAGCCCCAGCATTTT.